Listed here are 28 T cell receptor beta chains from one sample, sequenced in a study of CD8 T cells in Susac syndrome. When the RNA was reverse transcribed, random hexamers were used with an input of roughly 0.45 to 1 ug. MiXCR was run by TCRdb on the immunoSEQ multiplex PCR reads, yielding one entry per CDR3 protein. The sample carries some 300,000 distinct CDR3 sequences, 75% to 85% recorded once. The sequenced sample consisted of CD8+ T cells from PBMCs. These TCRs come from a human donor with multiple sclerosis.

Concerning this clonotype itself: The junction and the germline gene differ at one end; a read error may be behind it. This chain uses TRBV28 with TRBJ2-6; possible D gene TRBD2, 6 bases. Germline V gene lookup returns CDR1 MDHEN and CDR2 SYDVKM. This CDR3 is built from 16 residues. CDR3 protein: CARSPEPRGGANVLTF. DNA of the CDR3: TGTGCCCGCAGTCCCGAACCCCGGGGGGGGGCCAACGTCCTGACTTTC.

The gene calls are TRBV6-5 and TRBJ2-1, with TRBD1 matching 8 bases. V dropped 2 bases and J dropped 6; count of bases not matched to a gene: 18. Germline loops: CDR1 MNHEY, CDR2 SVGAGI. The CDR3 runs to 19 residues. The CDR3 DNA is TGTGCCAGCAGTTACCTGACAGGGGATGGTAGCTTGTTCGCCAATGAGCAGTTCTTC. This translates into CASSYLTGDGSLFANEQFF.

This clonotype was recorded a few times. The chain joins TRBV6-1 to TRBJ2-3; the D is unclear. V dropped 6 bases and J dropped 4 bases, with 11 bases sitting between them. The germline gives CDR1 MNHNS, CDR2 SASEGT. The CDR3 has 13 residues. CDR3 in amino acids: CASSHRQSDTQYF. The CDR3 DNA is TGTGCCAGCAGCCACCGGCAGTCAGATACGCAGTATTTT.

A single count supports this clonotype. The chain is built from TRBV30 and TRBJ1-5; D not certain. The CDR3 contains 13 residues. With 5 bases removed from V and 1 base from J, the gap between germline ends came to 9 bases. Per the germline V gene, CDR1 is GTSNPN and CDR2 is SVGIG (reference sequence). The CDR3 nucleotides are TGTGCCTGGGCAGTGGGGAGCAATCAGCCCCAGCATTTT. Translation gives CAWAVGSNQPQHF.

The CDR3 here is CAMRTGPSGANVLTF. DNA of the CDR3: TGTGCCATGCGGACAGGGCCCTCTGGGGCCAACGTCCTGACTTTC. J is TRBJ2-6 and V is TRBV24-1; 8 nucleotides match TRBD1. The J segment lost 0 bases and the V segment lost 11 bases, leaving 5 bases of the junction unmatched. The CDR3 has 15 residues. Germline V lookup: CDR1 KGHDR, CDR2 SFDVKD.

Remarks on this clonotype: A read error may produce the germline difference seen at one junction end. The rearrangement links TRBV7-7 to TRBJ2-5; TRBD2 matches at 10 bases. The CDR3 consists of 16 residues. Germline V CDR1 and CDR2: SSHAT, FNYEAQ (reference sequence). For the CDR3, the DNA is TGTGCTAGCAGTCGAGAACCGGGACTAGCGCCAGAGACCCAGTACTTC. Residues: CASSREPGLAPETQYF.

The chain couples TRBV27 to TRBJ2-5; no clear D gene. V gave up 5 bases and J gave up 0 bases, with 16 bases separating them. This CDR3 region has 16 residues. From germline, CDR1 is MNHEY and CDR2 SMNVEV (reference sequence). CDR3 nucleotides: TGTGCCAGCAGTCCCCAGGACGGACCGTACCAAGAGACCCAGTACTTC. Translating gives CASSPQDGPYQETQYF.

The CDR3 coding sequence is TGTGCCAGCAGCCTTCGGGTGGGAGTCGCAGATACGCAGTATTTT. It specifies CASSLRVGVADTQYF. The chain combines TRBV11-2 with TRBJ2-3, with D tentatively TRBD2 (5 bases). Trimming cost V 5 bases and J 4 bases, with 16 bases left between them. This CDR3 region has 15 residues. Looked up from germline, CDR1 is SGHAT and CDR2 is FQNNGV. The variable domain in full, with the rest retrieved from reference TRBV11-2 and TRBJ2-3, is EAGVAQSPRYKIIEKRQSVAFWCNPISGHATLYWYQQILGQGPKLLIQFQNNGVVDDSQLPKDRFSAERLKGVDSTLKIQPAKLEDSAVYLCASSLRVGVADTQYFGPGTRLTVL.

CDR3 in amino acids: CASSLTVSANEQFF. CDR3 DNA: TGCGCCAGCAGCTTGACGGTCTCAGCCAATGAGCAGTTCTTC. This sequence joins TRBV5-1 and TRBJ2-1; D gene uncertain. Trimming took 1 base from V and 6 from J, leaving 11 bases between them. Germline CDR1 is SGHRS and CDR2 is YFSETQ. The CDR3 spans 14 residues.

The V and J genes are TRBV12-3 or TRBV12-4 and TRBJ1-1, with unresolved D. The CDR3 is 11 residues long. V was shortened by 11 bases and J by 0 bases, with 7 bases between the two germline ends. CDR3 nucleotide sequence: TGTGCCCTTTCTATGAACACTGAAGCTTTCTTT. Encoded protein: CALSMNTEAFF.

The chain links TRBV14 to TRBJ2-3, with 8 bases identical to TRBD2. Germline CDR1 and CDR2: SGHDN and FVKESK. CDR3 size: 15 residues. V lost 3 bases to trimming and J lost 6 bases; unmatched junction nucleotides: 8. The CDR3 protein is CASSQGRTSRDTQYF. In nucleotides, the CDR3 is TGTGCCAGCAGCCAGGGAAGGACTAGCCGGGATACGCAGTATTTT.

V usage is TRBV19 and J usage is TRBJ2-7; D is uncertain. The CDR3 contains 13 residues. Trimming took 3 bases from V and 2 from J, leaving 8 bases between them. CDR1 and CDR2 (germline): LNHDA, SQIVND (reference sequence). CDR3 in amino acids: CASSMGPAYEQYF. CDR3 coding DNA: TGTGCCAGTAGTATGGGCCCAGCCTACGAGCAGTACTTC.

This clonotype was seen a single time. The chain has TRBV29-1 and TRBJ1-1; TRBD1 might be the D (5 bases). Germline CDR1 SQVTM, CDR2 ANQGSEA. This CDR3 spans 12 amino acids. Trimming took 4 bases from V and 3 from J, leaving 9 bases between them. The CDR3 reads CSVVGGDTEAFF. DNA of the CDR3: TGCAGCGTTGTTGGGGGAGACACTGAAGCTTTCTTT.

This chain connects TRBV20-1 to TRBJ1-5; no reliable D call. The CDR3 has 19 residues. The V and J ends lost 6 bases and 0 bases respectively, with 27 bases between them. The germline gives CDR1 DFQATT, CDR2 SNEGSKA (reference sequence). CDR3 sequence (DNA): TGCAGTGCCCACCCCTATCACTCGGAGGGAGATTCTAGCAATCAGCCCCAGCATTTT. It is translated as CSAHPYHSEGDSSNQPQHF.

J is TRBJ2-7 and V is TRBV24-1, with 9 bases identical to TRBD1. CDR1 KGHDR and CDR2 SFDVKD come from the germline V gene. This CDR3 is built from 16 residues. Germline trimming cut 4 bases from V and 3 bases from J; bases unmatched to any gene: 9. The CDR3, as DNA: TGTGCCACCAGTGAGTCATCCGGGACAGGGTACTACGAGCAGTACTTC. Protein product: CATSESSGTGYYEQYF.

The chain combines TRBV5-6 with TRBJ2-1; D remains ambiguous. CDR3 length equals 15 residues. Germline CDR1 is SGHDT and CDR2 is YYEEEE. Trimming took 6 bases from V and 2 from J, leaving 15 bases between them. CDR3 in amino acids: CASTGTSSPYNEQFF. The CDR3, as DNA: TGTGCCAGCACCGGTACTTCTTCCCCCTACAATGAGCAGTTCTTC.

The V gene is TRBV4-3, the J gene TRBJ2-7; 11 nucleotides agree with TRBD2. Germline V gives CDR1 LGHNA, CDR2 YSLEER. Trimming cost V 0 bases and J 3 bases; bases outside gene matches: 10. The CDR3 has 18 amino acids. CDR3 protein: CASSQDPPGLAGNYEQYF. The DNA for the CDR3 is TGCGCCAGCAGCCAAGACCCGCCCGGACTAGCGGGCAACTACGAGCAGTACTTC.

The chain couples TRBV20-1 to TRBJ2-1; no clear D gene. Germline values: CDR1 DFQATT, CDR2 SNEGSKA (reference sequence). This CDR3 comprises 12 residues. Trimming stripped 0 bases from V and 4 bases from J, with 4 bases between. The CDR3 here is CSARDGYNEQFF. The CDR3 coding sequence is TGCAGTGCTAGAGATGGGTACAATGAGCAGTTCTTC.

This sequence joins TRBV7-8 and TRBJ2-3, with 11 bases aligning to TRBD2. Per the germline V gene, CDR1 is SGHVS and CDR2 is FQNEAQ. This CDR3 spans 17 amino acids. V was clipped by 4 bases and J by 2 bases; unmatched bases: 8. CDR3 bases: TGTGCCAGCAGCTCGATCGGGACTAGCGGACCCACAGATACGCAGTATTTT. It specifies CASSSIGTSGPTDTQYF.

The chain is built from TRBV5-4 and TRBJ2-1, with a tentative D call TRBD2 (6 bases). V gave up 8 bases and J gave up 5 bases, with 17 bases separating them. Germline lookup yields CDR1 SGHNT and CDR2 YYREEE (reference sequence). The CDR3 loop spans 14 amino acids. CDR3 DNA sequence: TGTGCCAGTAGGCGGACTACAAGAGACAATGAGCAGTTCTTC. This encodes CASRRTTRDNEQFF.

V usage is TRBV30 and J usage is TRBJ2-1; 7 nucleotides agree with TRBD2. Germline-derived CDR1 and CDR2 are GTSNPN and SVGIG (reference sequence). The CDR3 is 16 amino acids. Unmatched junction bases numbered 17, after V lost 5 bases and J lost 7 bases. DNA of the CDR3: TGTGCCTGGGACATGTGGACTAGAGACGCGCGGAATGAGCAGTTCTTC. It specifies CAWDMWTRDARNEQFF.

This clonotype was detected a few times. The chain joins TRBV30 to TRBJ2-7; no reliable D call. This CDR3 region has 14 residues. Germline CDR1 is GTSNPN and CDR2 is SVGIG (reference sequence). Trimming left V 2 bases short and J 3 bases short, with 14 bases between. The CDR3 loop is CAWSSNEPGYEQYF. As DNA, the CDR3 is TGTGCCTGGAGTTCAAACGAGCCGGGCTACGAGCAGTACTTC.

A single count supports this clonotype. A read error may account for a junction end that differs from germline. CDR3 in DNA: TGTGCCAGCAGCTCGGGACTGTCCTCCGAGCAGTACTTC. It translates to CASSSGLSSEQYF. The chain links TRBV28 to TRBJ2-7; D is possibly TRBD2 (6 bases). Germline loops: CDR1 MDHEN, CDR2 SYDVKM. There are 13 residues in the CDR3.

This chain uses TRBV5-6 with TRBJ1-5; 7 positions match TRBD1. V trimming: 3 bases; J trimming: 3 bases; junction bases outside the gene matches: 6. Germline CDR1 and CDR2: SGHDT and YYEEEE. The CDR3 is 15 residues long. The CDR3 region is CASSSVQGINQPQHF. As DNA, the CDR3 is TGTGCCAGCAGCTCGGTACAGGGGATCAATCAGCCCCAGCATTTT.

The chain combines TRBV27 with TRBJ2-5, with D hard to call. With 4 bases removed from V and 3 bases from J, the gap between germline ends came to 9 bases. Germline loops: CDR1 MNHEY, CDR2 SMNVEV (reference sequence). The CDR3 spans 13 residues. CDR3 DNA sequence: TGTGCCAGCAGTTCCCAACTAAAAGAGACCCAGTACTTC. This translates into CASSSQLKETQYF.

The chain uses TRBV6-2 or TRBV6-3 and TRBJ2-3; D might be TRBD1 or TRBD2, each matching 6 bases. The CDR3 is 16 amino acids. Trimming took 6 bases from V and 1 from J, leaving 17 bases between them. CDR1 MNHEY and CDR2 SVGEGT come from the germline V gene. The CDR3 region is CASSPRGLVGTDTQYF. CDR3 DNA: TGTGCCAGCAGCCCCCGGGGGCTTGTGGGCACAGATACGCAGTATTTT.

The chain couples TRBV20-1 to TRBJ2-2; D gene uncertain. Trimming removed 7 bases from V and 4 bases from J, with 19 bases in between. The CDR3 totals 15 residues. Germline V gene sequence: CDR1 DFQATT, CDR2 SNEGSKA (reference sequence). CDR3 sequence reads: CSVQPTPVPTGELFF. In DNA form, the CDR3 reads TGCAGTGTTCAGCCCACTCCTGTACCCACCGGGGAGCTGTTTTTT.

The CDR3 reads CASSIGYEQYF. CDR3 in DNA: TGTGCCAGTAGTATAGGATACGAGCAGTACTTC. The chain carries TRBV19 and TRBJ2-7; no reliable D call. This CDR3 region has 11 residues. The germline CDR1 and CDR2 sequences are LNHDA and SQIVND (reference sequence). The V end lost 1 base, the J end lost 4 bases, and 2 bases lay between the germline ends.